This T cell receptor (beta chain) was captured by sequencing in a study of Ad26.COV2.S vaccination and SARS-CoV-2 variants. Looking at the study overall: Ad26.COV2.S, an intramuscular injection, was given once or twice 56 days apart.

Findings and caveats of the study: There was reportedly substantial breadth in spike-specific CD8+ and CD4+ T cell responses after vaccination. The study found similar non-spike TCR breadth in vaccine and placebo recipients. Analytic work on TCR breadth and depth might have understated the full extent of total T cell responses.

V lost 7 bases to trimming and J lost 2 bases, with 14 bases between them. Germline-derived CDR1 and CDR2 are SQVTM and ANQGSEA. The CDR3 sequence is 13 residues long. As concerns this clone: Its antigen is not identified.

The repertoire was sequenced with immunoSEQ multiplex PCR; TCRdb's copy has only in-frame clones and lacks some. The sample includes more than 300,000 clones, about 86% of them seen just once. Specified treatment: 15 to 20 received Ad26.COV2.S at low or high dose, single or two shots; 5 received placebo; per-sample allocation not given. Day 63 following the first vaccine or placebo injection was when the samples were taken. The sequence was collected from a person between 18 and 60 years old who received the Ad26.COV2.S COVID-19 vaccine or a placebo. The V and J genes are TRBV29-1 and TRBJ2-5; D perhaps matches TRBD2 (5 bases). Here the sequenced sample was peripheral blood, taken in a trial of Ad26.COV2.S vaccine versus placebo. CDR3 nucleotide sequence: TGCAGCGCGGAGGTGACCGCGCAAGAGACCCAGTACTTC. It is translated as CSAEVTAQETQYF.